The TCR beta chain under discussion was sequenced for a study of identical twins. CDR1 and CDR2 from the germline V gene are LGHDT and YNNKEL (reference sequence). J gave up 4 bases and V 8 bases, and 8 bases lay outside the gene matches. This CDR3 region has 15 residues. Study-level points and caveats: Beta out-of-frame sequences displayed a weaker excess of sharing between twins. Not following the same donors, the study drew its conclusions from cross-sectional statistical analysis. Where out-of-frame alpha sequences were twin-shared, they showed excess low generation probability.

To note about this clonotype: Its antigen is unidentified.

TCRdb called the 5' RACE reads again in MiXCR, with one record for every CDR3 protein. Of 1,800,000 or so distinct CDR3 sequences in the sample, around 29% are singletons; the top ten hold approximately 0.25%. The sequence derives from a newborn girl in good health. The sequencing sample was made of cord blood. V and J are TRBV3-1 and TRBJ2-4, with TRBD1 matching over 10 bases. The CDR3 loop is CASGRSGQGKNIQYF. The CDR3 nucleotides read TGTGCCAGCGGCCGGTCGGGACAGGGGAAAAACATTCAGTACTTC.